The 22 T cell receptor beta chains presented below share a single source sample, sequenced in a study of Ad26.COV2.S vaccination and SARS-CoV-2 variants. Treatment in this sample: about 20 received Ad26.COV2.S at low or high dose, single or two shots; about 5 received placebo; per-sample allocation not given. The investigators took samples on day 63 after the first vaccine or placebo injection. The table came from immunoSEQ multiplex PCR; TCRdb's copy has only in-frame clones and leaves some out. The sample includes 240,000 or so clones, approximately 88% of them seen just once. The input for sequencing was peripheral blood, taken in a trial of Ad26.COV2.S vaccine versus placebo. These receptors came from a person between 18 and 65 years old who received the Ad26.COV2.S COVID-19 vaccine or a placebo.

The V and J genes are TRBV5-8 and TRBJ1-2, with 9 bases fitting TRBD1. Germline CDR1 and CDR2: SGHTS and YDEGEE. The CDR3 consists of 17 residues. V trimming: 4 bases; J trimming: 5 bases; junction bases outside the gene matches: 15. The CDR3 nucleotides read TGTGCCAGCAGCCCGAGGACAGGGGCCGCGTTAGCATATGGCTACACCTTC. Protein: CASSPRTGAALAYGYTF.

The chain uses TRBV19 and TRBJ2-1, with no clear D. The length of the CDR3 is 14 residues. Germline lookup yields CDR1 LNHDA and CDR2 SQIVND (reference sequence). Trimming cost V 5 bases and J 3 bases, with 11 bases left between them. The CDR3 spells CASSGQESYNEQFF. The CDR3 bases are TGTGCCAGTAGTGGTCAGGAGAGCTACAATGAGCAGTTCTTC.

This chain links TRBV12-3 or TRBV12-4 with TRBJ2-1; perhaps TRBD2 as D (6 bases). Trimming left V 6 bases short and J 7 bases short, with 13 bases between. The CDR3 length is 13 residues. The chain's CDR3 is CASSLTRFNEQFF. Written as DNA, the CDR3 is TGTGCCAGCAGCCTGACTAGATTTAATGAGCAGTTCTTC.

V gene TRBV11-2 combines with J gene TRBJ2-1; D assignment may be TRBD1 or TRBD2 (6 bases each). The CDR3 is 16 amino acids. Germline-derived CDR1 and CDR2 are SGHAT and FQNNGV. Trimming cost V 6 bases and J 0 bases, with 15 bases left between them. DNA for the CDR3: TGTGCCAGCAGGCAGGCCGGGGGCGCCTCCTACAATGAGCAGTTCTTC. Its protein product is CASRQAGGASYNEQFF. The variable domain in full, completed from reference TRBV11-2 and TRBJ2-1, reads EAGVAQSPRYKIIEKRQSVAFWCNPISGHATLYWYQQILGQGPKLLIQFQNNGVVDDSQLPKDRFSAERLKGVDSTLKIQPAKLEDSAVYLCASRQAGGASYNEQFFGPGTRLTVL.

J is TRBJ1-4 and V is TRBV28; D is possibly TRBD1 (5 bases). The CDR3 covers 14 residues. V lost 1 base and J 3 bases, leaving 6 bases between the germline ends. The germline gives CDR1 MDHEN, CDR2 SYDVKM. This chain's CDR3 is CASSLSGSNEKLFF. DNA for the CDR3: TGTGCCAGCAGTTTATCAGGGTCTAATGAAAAACTGTTTTTT.

The chain recombines TRBV19 with TRBJ2-4; 10 bases fit TRBD2. Unmatched junction bases numbered 22, after V lost 4 bases and J lost 1 base. The CDR3 is 22 amino acids. CDR1 is LNHDA and CDR2 is SQIVND in the germline V gene (reference sequence). The chain's CDR3 is CASSSIRLRAGGPWSAKNIQYF. The CDR3 DNA reads as TGTGCCAGTAGTAGTATACGCCTCCGAGCGGGAGGGCCTTGGAGCGCCAAAAACATTCAGTACTTC.

The genes are TRBV10-3 and TRBJ1-5; maybe TRBD1 (6 bases). Trimming took off 4 bases at V and 0 bases at J, with 25 bases between the two ends. The CDR3 contains 20 residues. From germline, CDR1 is ENHRY and CDR2 SYGVKD. The CDR3 here is CAISVRLPRDKLYSNQPQHF. CDR3 DNA sequence: TGTGCCATCAGTGTTCGTCTCCCTCGGGACAAACTTTATAGCAATCAGCCCCAGCATTTT.

This chain joins TRBV10-3 and TRBJ1-5; D ambiguous. The length of the CDR3 is 10 residues. Deletions cut 8 bases from V and 6 bases from J, with 5 bases between. Germline V lookup: CDR1 ENHRY, CDR2 SYGVKD. CDR3 DNA sequence: TGTGCCATCTCGAGTCAGCCCCAGCATTTT. Its protein is CAISSQPQHF.

The chain combines TRBV7-2 with TRBJ2-5, with 9 bases matching TRBD2. V shed 5 bases, J shed 5 bases, and the junction held 9 bases outside the gene matches. In germline, CDR1 is SGHTA, CDR2 FQGNSA. The CDR3 covers 15 residues. The CDR3 loop reads CASSRPGGGAETQYF. The CDR3 bases are TGTGCCAGCAGCCGGCCGGGCGGGGGGGCGGAGACCCAGTACTTC.

This clone was found once. The CDR3 nucleotides are TGTGCCAGCAGCTCTCGCCCCCAACTAGCGGGGGATCGCACAGATACGCAGTATTTT. Translated, it gives CASSSRPQLAGDRTDTQYF. The chain carries TRBV7-9 and TRBJ2-3; 11 nucleotides agree with TRBD2. V was clipped by 4 bases and J by 1 base; unmatched bases: 13. Germline assignment: CDR1 SEHNR and CDR2 FQNEAQ (reference sequence). This CDR3 is built from 19 residues. Using reference TRBV7-9 and TRBJ2-3 for the parts outside the CDR3, the full variable domain is DTGVSQNPRHKITKRGQNVTFRCDPISEHNRLYWYRQTLGQGPEFLTYFQNEAQLEKSRLLSDRFSAERPKGSFSTLEIQRTEQGDSAMYLCASSSRPQLAGDRTDTQYFGPGTRLTVL.

V usage is TRBV5-1 and J usage is TRBJ2-1; the D is unclear. CDR1 and CDR2 from the germline V gene are SGHRS and YFSETQ. V lost 1 base to trimming and J lost 0 bases, with 14 bases between them. The CDR3 spans 17 residues. This CDR3 is CASSLTTRPSSYNEQFF. Written as DNA, the CDR3 is TGCGCCAGCAGCTTGACAACTCGACCCAGCTCCTACAATGAGCAGTTCTTC.

The chain has TRBV11-2 and TRBJ2-1, with a possible D match to TRBD1 (5 bases). The CDR3 contains 18 residues. Per the germline V gene, CDR1 is SGHAT and CDR2 is FQNNGV. V lost 0 bases and J lost 0, with 15 bases in between. The CDR3 nucleotides are TGTGCCAGCAGCTTAGATTTCGGATTGGGGCGCTCCTACAATGAGCAGTTCTTC. Protein sequence: CASSLDFGLGRSYNEQFF.

The rearrangement uses TRBV6-6 and TRBJ2-3; the D is unclear. This CDR3 region has 16 residues. With 6 bases removed from V and 5 bases from J, the gap between germline ends came to 21 bases. CDR1 MNHNY and CDR2 SVGAGI come from the germline V gene (reference sequence). This chain's CDR3 is CASSLEGFPDRDTQYF. DNA for the CDR3: TGTGCCAGCAGCCTGGAAGGGTTCCCCGACCGAGATACGCAGTATTTT.

CDR3 in DNA: TGCGCCAGCAGTTCAGGGACTACCCGGGACCAGTACTTC. Protein: CASSSGTTRDQYF. The chain carries TRBV10-1 and TRBJ2-5; 7 bases are shared with TRBD2. Germline loops: CDR1 WNHNN, CDR2 SYGVQD (reference sequence). The CDR3 is 13 amino acids. J was trimmed by 10 bases and V by 5 bases; bases with no gene match: 10.

The gene calls are TRBV7-2 and TRBJ2-7; D remains ambiguous. The CDR3 runs 14 residues. Germline V gives CDR1 SGHTA, CDR2 FQGNSA. V lost 0 bases, J lost 3 bases, and 9 bases lay in between. The CDR3 is CASSLAPQNYEQYF. CDR3 nucleotides: TGTGCCAGCAGCTTAGCGCCACAGAACTACGAGCAGTACTTC.

The rearrangement joins TRBV6-4 to TRBJ2-3; 9 bases match TRBD1. Losses at the gene ends were 2 bases for V and 2 bases for J; bases not matched to a gene: 2. CDR1 MRHNA and CDR2 SNTAGT come from the germline V gene. The CDR3 is made up of 15 amino acids. The CDR3 nucleotides are TGTGCCAGCAGTGACGGGGACAGGGCCACAGATACGCAGTATTTT. Protein: CASSDGDRATDTQYF.

The rearrangement links TRBV30 to TRBJ1-1; perhaps TRBD1 as D (6 bases). The length of the CDR3 is 16 residues. In germline, CDR1 is GTSNPN, CDR2 SVGIG (reference sequence). V was cut by 0 bases and J by 0 bases, with 14 bases left in between. This CDR3 reads CAWSVPGGRLNTEAFF. The CDR3 coding sequence is TGTGCCTGGAGTGTACCTGGGGGGCGATTGAACACTGAAGCTTTCTTT.

The CDR3 is CASSQDLVGGKGTEAFF. The CDR3 nucleotides are TGCGCCAGCAGCCAAGATCTGGTGGGGGGCAAGGGCACTGAAGCTTTCTTT. The rearrangement uses TRBV4-3 and TRBJ1-1; D perhaps matches TRBD1 (6 bases). This CDR3 is 17 amino acids long. Germline lookup yields CDR1 LGHNA and CDR2 YSLEER. V was pared by 0 bases and J by 4 bases, with 18 bases between.

The chain couples TRBV28 to TRBJ1-3; TRBD1 agrees at 9 bases. CDR1 MDHEN and CDR2 SYDVKM come from the germline V gene. This CDR3 spans 17 amino acids. J was trimmed by 1 base and V by 5 bases; bases with no gene match: 9. CDR3 sequence: CASSPSVQGASGNTIYF. DNA of the CDR3: TGTGCCAGCAGTCCCTCCGTACAGGGGGCATCTGGAAACACCATATATTTT.

In its sample, this clone was seen a few times. The rearrangement links TRBV7-8 to TRBJ1-2, with unresolved D. Germline CDR1 is SGHVS and CDR2 is FQNEAQ. With 6 bases removed from V and 4 bases from J, the gap between germline ends came to 9 bases. This CDR3 contains 12 residues. The CDR3 DNA sequence: TGTGCCAGCAGTGGACCCTCCTATGGCTACACCTTC. It is translated as CASSGPSYGYTF.

The rearrangement uses TRBV5-8 and TRBJ2-7; D perhaps matches TRBD2 (5 bases). Germline lookup yields CDR1 SGHTS and CDR2 YDEGEE. The CDR3 is 14 residues long. V lost 1 base and J 3 bases, leaving 11 bases between the germline ends. The CDR3 DNA follows: TGTGCCAGCAGCTTGACCTCCCGGGGCTACGAGCAGTACTTC. Protein: CASSLTSRGYEQYF.

The chain combines TRBV6-5 with TRBJ1-1, with TRBD1 identical over 8 bases. Germline V lookup: CDR1 MNHEY, CDR2 SVGAGI. The CDR3 is made up of 14 amino acids. V was pared by 2 bases and J by 11 bases, with 10 bases of the junction left unmatched. This CDR3 reads CASSYGGTGGMAFF. CDR3 coding DNA: TGTGCCAGCAGTTACGGAGGGACAGGAGGGATGGCTTTCTTT.